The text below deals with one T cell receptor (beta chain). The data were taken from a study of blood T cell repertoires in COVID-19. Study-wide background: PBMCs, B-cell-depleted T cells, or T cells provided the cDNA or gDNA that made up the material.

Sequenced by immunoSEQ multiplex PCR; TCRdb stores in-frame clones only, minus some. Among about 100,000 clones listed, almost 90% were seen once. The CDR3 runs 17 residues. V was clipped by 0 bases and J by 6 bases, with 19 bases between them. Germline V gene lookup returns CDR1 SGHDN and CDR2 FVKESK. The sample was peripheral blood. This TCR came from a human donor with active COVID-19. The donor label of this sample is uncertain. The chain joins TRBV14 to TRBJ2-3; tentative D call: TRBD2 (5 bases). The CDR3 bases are TGTGCCAGCAGCCAAGATCGGCCTGGATTCAGGAGGGATACGCAGTATTTT. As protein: CASSQDRPGFRRDTQYF.